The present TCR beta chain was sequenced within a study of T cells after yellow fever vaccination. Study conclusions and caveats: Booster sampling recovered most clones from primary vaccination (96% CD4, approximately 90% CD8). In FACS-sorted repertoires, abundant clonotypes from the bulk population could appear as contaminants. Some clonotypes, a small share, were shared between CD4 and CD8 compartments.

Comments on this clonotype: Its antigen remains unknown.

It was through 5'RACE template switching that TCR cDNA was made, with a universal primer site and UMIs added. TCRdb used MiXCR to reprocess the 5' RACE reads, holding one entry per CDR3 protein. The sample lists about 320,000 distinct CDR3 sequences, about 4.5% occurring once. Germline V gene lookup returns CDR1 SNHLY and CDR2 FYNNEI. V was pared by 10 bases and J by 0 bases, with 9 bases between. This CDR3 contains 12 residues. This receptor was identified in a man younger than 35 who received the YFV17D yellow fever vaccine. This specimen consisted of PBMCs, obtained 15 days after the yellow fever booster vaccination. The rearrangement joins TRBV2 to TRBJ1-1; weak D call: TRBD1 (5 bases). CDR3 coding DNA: TGTGCCACCGGAGGGGTGAACACTGAAGCTTTCTTT. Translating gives CATGGVNTEAFF.